This T cell receptor beta chain was observed in a study of control samples from healthy donors and cancer patients. The CDR3 runs to 11 residues. V trimming: 7 bases; J trimming: 7 bases; junction bases outside the gene matches: 5. Germline V gives CDR1 SQVTM, CDR2 ANQGSEA. The repertoire was sequenced with immunoSEQ multiplex PCR; TCRdb's copy has only in-frame clones and lacks some. The sample includes just under 75,000 clones, less than 90% seen only once; the top ten take 4%. V usage is TRBV29-1 and J usage is TRBJ1-2; 8 bases align to TRBD1. The specimen was blood. This TCR came from a woman in her 50s in good health. The CDR3 spells CSAWTGSGYTF. CDR3 nucleotides: TGCAGCGCTTGGACAGGGAGTGGCTACACCTTC. Full variable domain (missing parts from reference TRBV29-1 and TRBJ1-2): SAVISQKPSRDICQRGTSLTIQCQVDSQVTMMFWYRQQPGQSLTLIATANQGSEATYESGFVIDKFPISRPNLTFSTLTVSNMSPEDSSIYLCSAWTGSGYTFGSGTRLTVV.